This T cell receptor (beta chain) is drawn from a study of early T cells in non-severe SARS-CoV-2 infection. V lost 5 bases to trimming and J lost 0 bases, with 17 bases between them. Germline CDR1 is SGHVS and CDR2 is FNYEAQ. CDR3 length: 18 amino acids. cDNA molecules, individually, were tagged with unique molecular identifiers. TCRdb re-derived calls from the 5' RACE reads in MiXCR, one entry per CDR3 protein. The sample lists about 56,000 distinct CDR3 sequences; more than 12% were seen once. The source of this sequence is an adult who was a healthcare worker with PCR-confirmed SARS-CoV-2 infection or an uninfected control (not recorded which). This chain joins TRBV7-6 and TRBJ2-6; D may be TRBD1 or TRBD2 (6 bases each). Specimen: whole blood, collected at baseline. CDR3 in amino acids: CASSPQQGLSSGANVLTF. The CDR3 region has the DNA TGTGCCAGCAGCCCCCAACAGGGACTCAGCTCTGGGGCCAACGTCCTGACTTTC. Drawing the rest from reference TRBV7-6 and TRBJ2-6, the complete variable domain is GAGVSQSPRYKVTKRGQDVALRCDPISGHVSLYWYRQALGQGPEFLTYFNYEAQQDKSGLPNDRFSAERPEGSISTLTIQRTEQRDSAMYRCASSPQQGLSSGANVLTFGAGSRLTVL.